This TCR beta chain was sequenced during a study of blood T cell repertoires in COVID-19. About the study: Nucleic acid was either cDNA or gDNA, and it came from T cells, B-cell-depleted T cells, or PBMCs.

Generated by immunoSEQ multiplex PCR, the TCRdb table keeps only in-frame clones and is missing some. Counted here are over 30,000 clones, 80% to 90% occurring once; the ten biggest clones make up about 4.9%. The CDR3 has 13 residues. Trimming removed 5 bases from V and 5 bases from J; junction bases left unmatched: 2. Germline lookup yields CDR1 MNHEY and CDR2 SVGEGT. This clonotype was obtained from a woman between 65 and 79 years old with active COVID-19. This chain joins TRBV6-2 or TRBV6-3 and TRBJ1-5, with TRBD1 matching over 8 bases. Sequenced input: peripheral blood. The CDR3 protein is CASSDRGDQPQHF. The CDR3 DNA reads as TGTGCCAGCAGTGACAGGGGAGATCAGCCCCAGCATTTT.